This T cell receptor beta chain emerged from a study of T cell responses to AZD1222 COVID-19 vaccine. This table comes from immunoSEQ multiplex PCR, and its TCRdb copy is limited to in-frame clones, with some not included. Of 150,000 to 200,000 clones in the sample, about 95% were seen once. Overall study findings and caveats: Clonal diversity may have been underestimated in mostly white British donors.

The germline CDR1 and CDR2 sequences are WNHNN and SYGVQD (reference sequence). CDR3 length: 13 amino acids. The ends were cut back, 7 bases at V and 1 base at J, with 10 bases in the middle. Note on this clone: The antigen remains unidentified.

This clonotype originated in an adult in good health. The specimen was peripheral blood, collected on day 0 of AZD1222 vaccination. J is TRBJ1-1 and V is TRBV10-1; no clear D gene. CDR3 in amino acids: CASNKGENTEAFF. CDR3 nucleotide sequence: TGCGCCAGCAACAAAGGTGAGAACACTGAAGCTTTCTTT.